This T cell receptor (beta chain) originates from a study of blood T cells in healthy people across ages. This clonotype was seen many times. The authors ran a second PCR of about 6 to 11 cycles using a sample-barcoded 5' primer and a J-beta primer mix. TCRdb called the 5' RACE reads again in MiXCR, with one record for every CDR3 protein. The table records 540,000 or so distinct CDR3 sequences, 25% to 30% of them present only once. Sequencing was done on a sample of blood. The receptor was derived from a woman aged 65 to 85 in good health.

This CDR3 reads CASSVRGLGNEQFF. CDR3 sequence (DNA): TGTGCCAGCAGCGTCAGGGGGCTGGGGAATGAGCAGTTCTTC. The J gene is TRBJ2-1, the V gene TRBV11-3; TRBD1 agrees at 8 bases. This CDR3 spans 14 amino acids. The ends lost 5 bases at V and 7 bases at J; junction bases unmatched: 7. CDR1 and CDR2 from the germline V gene are SGHNT and YENEEA.